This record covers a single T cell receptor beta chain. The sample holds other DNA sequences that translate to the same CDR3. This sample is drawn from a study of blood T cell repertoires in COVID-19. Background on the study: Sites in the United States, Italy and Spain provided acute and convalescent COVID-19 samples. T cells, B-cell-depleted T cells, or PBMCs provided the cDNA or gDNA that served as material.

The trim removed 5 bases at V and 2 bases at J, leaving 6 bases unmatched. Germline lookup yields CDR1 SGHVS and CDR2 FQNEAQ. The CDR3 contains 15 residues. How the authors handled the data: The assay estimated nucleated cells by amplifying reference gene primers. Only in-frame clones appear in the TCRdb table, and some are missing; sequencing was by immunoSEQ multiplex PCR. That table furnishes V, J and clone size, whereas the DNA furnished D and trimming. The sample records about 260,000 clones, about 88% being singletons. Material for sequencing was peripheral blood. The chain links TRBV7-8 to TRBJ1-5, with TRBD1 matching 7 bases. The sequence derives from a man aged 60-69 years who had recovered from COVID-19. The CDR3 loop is CASSPTGMGNQPQHF. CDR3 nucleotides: TGTGCCAGCAGCCCGACAGGGATGGGCAATCAGCCCCAGCATTTT.